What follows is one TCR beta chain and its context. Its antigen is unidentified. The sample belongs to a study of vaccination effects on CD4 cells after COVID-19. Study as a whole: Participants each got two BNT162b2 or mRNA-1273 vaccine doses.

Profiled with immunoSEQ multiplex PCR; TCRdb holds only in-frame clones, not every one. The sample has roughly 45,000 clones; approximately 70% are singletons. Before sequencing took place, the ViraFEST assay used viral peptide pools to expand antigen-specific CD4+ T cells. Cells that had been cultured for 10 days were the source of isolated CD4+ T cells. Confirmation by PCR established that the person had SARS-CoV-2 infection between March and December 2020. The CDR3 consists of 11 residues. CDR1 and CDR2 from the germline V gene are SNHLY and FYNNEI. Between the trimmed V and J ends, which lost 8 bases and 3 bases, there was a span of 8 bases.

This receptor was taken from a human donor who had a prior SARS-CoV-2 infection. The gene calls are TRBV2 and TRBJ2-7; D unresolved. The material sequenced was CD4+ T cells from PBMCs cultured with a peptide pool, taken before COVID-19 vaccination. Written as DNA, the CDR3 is TGTGCCAGCGGTTCTTACTACGAGCAGTACTTC. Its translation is CASGSYYEQYF.